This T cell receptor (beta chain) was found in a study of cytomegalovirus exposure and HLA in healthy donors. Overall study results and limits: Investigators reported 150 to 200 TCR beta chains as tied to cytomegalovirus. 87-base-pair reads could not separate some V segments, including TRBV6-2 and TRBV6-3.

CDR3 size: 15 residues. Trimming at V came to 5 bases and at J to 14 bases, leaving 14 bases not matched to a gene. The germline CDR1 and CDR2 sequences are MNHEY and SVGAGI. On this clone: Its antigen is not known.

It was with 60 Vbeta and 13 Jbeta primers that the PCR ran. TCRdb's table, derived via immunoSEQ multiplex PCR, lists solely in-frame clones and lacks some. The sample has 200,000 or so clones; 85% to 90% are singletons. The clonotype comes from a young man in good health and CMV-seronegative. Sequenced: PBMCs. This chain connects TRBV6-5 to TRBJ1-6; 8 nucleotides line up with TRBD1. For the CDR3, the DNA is TGTGCCAGCAGTGGCATACAGGGGGGAATGGGGGCCCTCCACTTT. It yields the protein CASSGIQGGMGALHF.